Each of the 13 T cell receptor beta chains below was sequenced from the same sample in a study of T cell changes during pregnancy in multiple sclerosis (dated by TCRdb to about 2019). Receptors were amplified or captured by the immunoSEQ multiplex PCR assay. The table comes from immuneACCESS by way of TCRdb, which keeps in-frame sequences with V and J called. Part of the clones is missing from these tables; in studies checked, under half for an unresolved V gene and the rest for unknown reasons. In this sample the table shows approximately 51,000 clones, approximately 92% of which occur a single time. Of the sample, over 0.55% is held by the ten largest clones. This sample comprised CD4+ T cells from peripheral blood mononuclear cells, obtained after pregnancy. Every receptor here comes from a female donor with multiple sclerosis, enrolled in a pregnancy study.

The V call is TRBV2, the J call TRBJ1-1; D not certain. Germline values: CDR1 SNHLY, CDR2 FYNNEI. Trimming cost V 6 bases and J 0 bases, with 11 bases left between them. The CDR3 is made up of 14 amino acids. CDR3 bases: TGTGCCAGCAGCATGAATAACATGAACACTGAAGCTTTCTTT. Translation: CASSMNNMNTEAFF. Full variable domain (remainder filled in from reference TRBV2 and TRBJ1-1): EPEVTQTPSHQVTQMGQEVILRCVPISNHLYFYWYRQILGQKVEFLVSFYNNEISEKSEIFDDQFSVERPDGSNFTLKIRSTKLEDSAMYFCASSMNNMNTEAFFGQGTRLTVV.

The CDR3 bases are TGTGCCAGCAGGACTGTCGGAGAGACCCAGTACTTC. As protein: CASRTVGETQYF. The genes are TRBV6-5 and TRBJ2-5; unclear D gene. The CDR3 sequence is 12 residues long. In germline, CDR1 is MNHEY, CDR2 SVGAGI. V gave up 6 bases and J gave up 4 bases, with 9 bases separating them.

Written as DNA, the CDR3 is TGTGCCAGCAGCGCCCTCGGGCTAGCGGGAGATACGCAGTATTTT. Translated, it gives CASSALGLAGDTQYF. This chain connects TRBV9 to TRBJ2-3, with 8 bases fitting TRBD2. The CDR3 length is 15 residues. V was pared by 3 bases and J by 5 bases, with 8 bases of the junction left unmatched. CDR1 and CDR2 from the germline V gene are SGDLS and YYNGEE.

The chain uses TRBV19 and TRBJ2-5, with 8 nucleotides matching TRBD2. In germline, CDR1 is LNHDA, CDR2 SQIVND (reference sequence). The CDR3 sequence is 14 residues long. Trimming took 5 bases from V and 5 from J; bases not matched to a gene: 7. This chain's CDR3 is CASSVQSGSETQYF. CDR3 nucleotides: TGTGCCAGTAGTGTACAAAGCGGGAGTGAGACCCAGTACTTC.

The gene calls are TRBV28 and TRBJ1-2; 11 bases agree with TRBD1. The CDR3 is made up of 13 amino acids. The germline gives CDR1 MDHEN, CDR2 SYDVKM. Trimming removed 10 bases from V and 4 bases from J; junction bases left unmatched: 5. CDR3 coding DNA: TGTGCCACCAGGACAGGGGGCGTCTATGGCTACACCTTC. Amino acids: CATRTGGVYGYTF.

This clone has a count of ten or more. The chain recombines TRBV18 with TRBJ1-1, with D possibly being TRBD1 (5 bases). The CDR3 consists of 15 residues. CDR1 and CDR2 from the germline V gene are KGHSH and LQKENI. Trimming stripped 0 bases from V and 5 bases from J, with 13 bases between. The DNA for the CDR3 is TGTGCCAGCTCACCACCCAAAGGGGATCATACTGAAGCTTTCTTT. It specifies CASSPPKGDHTEAFF.

This chain uses TRBV2 with TRBJ2-5; 7 bases align to TRBD1. The germline CDR1 and CDR2 sequences are SNHLY and FYNNEI. Trimming at V came to 8 bases and at J to 2 bases, leaving 5 bases not matched to a gene. This CDR3 region has 13 residues. CDR3 bases: TGTGCCAGCGGGGGACAGATACAAGAGACCCAGTACTTC. Amino acid sequence: CASGGQIQETQYF. The complete variable domain, with remaining parts taken from reference TRBV2 and TRBJ2-5, reads EPEVTQTPSHQVTQMGQEVILRCVPISNHLYFYWYRQILGQKVEFLVSFYNNEISEKSEIFDDQFSVERPDGSNFTLKIRSTKLEDSAMYFCASGGQIQETQYFGPGTRLLVL.

This clone appeared a single time. This rearrangement joins TRBV7-2 to TRBJ2-4; TRBD1 aligns across 9 bases. With 5 bases clipped from V and 7 bases from J, the junction kept 15 bases outside the gene matches. CDR3 length: 17 amino acids. CDR1 is SGHTA, CDR2 FQGNSA, per germline. The CDR3 spells CASSPPTGGIGRNIQYF. The CDR3 region has the DNA TGTGCCAGCAGCCCACCGACAGGGGGAATAGGAAGGAACATTCAGTACTTC.

The chain joins TRBV7-9 to TRBJ1-1, with no clear D. V lost 0 bases to trimming and J lost 5 bases, with 10 bases between them. This CDR3 comprises 14 residues. Germline CDR1 is SEHNR and CDR2 is FQNEAQ (reference sequence). CDR3 amino acids: CASSLALEKTEAFF. CDR3 nucleotide sequence: TGTGCCAGCAGCTTAGCCCTAGAGAAAACTGAAGCTTTCTTT.

This chain uses TRBV4-2 with TRBJ1-2; 8 bases match TRBD1. Losses at the gene ends were 1 base for V and 7 bases for J; bases not matched to a gene: 8. Germline-derived CDR1 and CDR2 are LGHNA and YNFKEQ. The CDR3 sequence is 15 residues long. CDR3 loop: CASSQGRGQSGGYTF. The DNA of the CDR3 is TGTGCCAGCAGCCAAGGCAGGGGGCAGTCGGGTGGCTACACCTTC.

The chain links TRBV6-1 to TRBJ2-5, with TRBD1 matching 7 bases. With V trimmed by 8 bases and J by 5 bases, 11 bases remained unmatched. This CDR3 has 14 amino acids. The germline V gene encodes CDR1 MNHNS and CDR2 SASEGT. The DNA for the CDR3 is TGTGCCAGCCACCCCGGACAGGTTCGGGAGACCCAGTACTTC. Protein: CASHPGQVRETQYF.

This rearrangement joins TRBV18 to TRBJ1-5; D unclear. The V and J ends lost 3 bases and 0 bases respectively, with 9 bases between them. This CDR3 contains 15 residues. Germline CDR1 KGHSH, CDR2 LQKENI. The CDR3 protein is CASSPEAGSNQPQHF. The CDR3 DNA is TGTGCCAGCTCACCGGAGGCGGGTAGCAATCAGCCCCAGCATTTT.

The chain joins TRBV6-5 to TRBJ1-4, with unresolved D. The length of the CDR3 is 11 residues. CDR1 and CDR2 (germline): MNHEY, SVGAGI. The V gene lost 4 bases and the J gene lost 7 bases, with 4 bases spanning the gap. CDR3 loop: CASSSFEKLFF. Here the CDR3 DNA reads TGTGCCAGCAGTTCCTTTGAAAAACTGTTTTTT.